One and the same sample provided the 19 T cell receptor beta chains below, sequenced in a study of beta chain features in type 1 diabetes. Since all of the isolated RNA was reverse transcribed, expressed TCRB transcripts were what got sequenced. The protocol was immunoSEQ multiplex PCR, while the TCRdb copy is restricted to in-frame clones and leaves out a portion. The sample comprises 860,000 or so clones, 17% of which are singletons, and about 0.02% rests with the top ten. Sequencing was done on a sample of naive CD4+ T cells from blood. These receptors all stem from a young woman in good health.

This clone was detected only a few times. The chain uses TRBV7-2 and TRBJ2-2, with D uncertain. V gave up 10 bases and J gave up 5 bases, with 14 bases separating them. Germline CDR1 reads SGHTA; CDR2 reads FQGNSA. The CDR3 runs to 13 residues. As DNA, the CDR3 is TGTGCCACCAGGATTGGGGTGACCGGGGAGCTGTTTTTT. It yields the protein CATRIGVTGELFF.

The CDR3 coding sequence is TGTGCCAGCACCTATAGCGGGAGGGAACATGAGCAGTTCTTC. Its translation is CASTYSGREHEQFF. The rearrangement links TRBV6-6 to TRBJ2-1; 11 positions match TRBD2. With 7 bases clipped from V and 8 bases from J, the junction kept 7 bases outside the gene matches. CDR3 length equals 14 residues. Germline assignment: CDR1 MNHNY and CDR2 SVGAGI (reference sequence).

This clone was recorded a few times. The rearrangement links TRBV15 to TRBJ2-7; no reliable D call. CDR1 is LNHNV, CDR2 YYDKDF, per germline (reference sequence). V dropped 1 base and J dropped 7 bases, with 8 bases sitting between them. This CDR3 contains 12 residues. The CDR3 is CATSRGFKEQYF. DNA of the CDR3: TGTGCCACCAGCAGAGGGTTCAAAGAGCAGTACTTC.

This clone was seen a few times. V is TRBV7-3 and J is TRBJ2-3, with 12 bases fitting TRBD2. With V trimmed by 5 bases and J by 4 bases, 4 bases remained unmatched. This CDR3 has 15 amino acids. Germline CDR1 SGHTA, CDR2 FQGTGA. In DNA, the CDR3 is TGTGCCAGCAGCCCTAGCGGGAGGGCCTCAGATACGCAGTATTTT. This encodes CASSPSGRASDTQYF.

The chain employs TRBV10-2 and TRBJ2-7; 9 nucleotides line up with TRBD2. The CDR3 totals 19 residues. V trimming: 3 bases; J trimming: 2 bases; junction bases outside the gene matches: 17. Germline-derived CDR1 and CDR2 are WSHSY and SAAADI. CDR3 DNA: TGCGCCAGCAGTGAAGTGTTAGGGCTAGCGGGAAGGATCGCCTACGAGCAGTACTTC. Its translation is CASSEVLGLAGRIAYEQYF.

The chain recombines TRBV27 with TRBJ1-5; D not resolved. The CDR3 has 14 amino acids. The germline V gene has CDR1 MNHEY and CDR2 SMNVEV (reference sequence). Trimming cost V 9 bases and J 0 bases, with 12 bases left between them. The DNA for the CDR3 is TGTGCCAGTAAGGGCTTGTCTAGCAATCAGCCCCAGCATTTT. Translated, it gives CASKGLSSNQPQHF.

V gene TRBV6-6 combines with J gene TRBJ2-5; D is unresolved. CDR1 and CDR2 (germline): MNHNY, SVGAGI (reference sequence). Deletions cut 4 bases from V and 5 bases from J, with 11 bases between. This CDR3 is built from 13 residues. CDR3 region: CASSWLGLETQYF. The CDR3 DNA follows: TGTGCCAGCAGTTGGCTAGGGTTGGAGACCCAGTACTTC.

This clone has only a few counts. V gene TRBV2 combines with J gene TRBJ1-1, with D hard to call. The CDR3 runs to 13 residues. Germline-derived CDR1 and CDR2 are SNHLY and FYNNEI. V was cut by 6 bases and J by 11 bases, with 19 bases left in between. CDR3 sequence reads: CASRVTERGLAFF. CDR3 coding DNA: TGTGCCAGCAGGGTGACCGAGAGAGGTTTGGCTTTCTTT.

This chain uses TRBV2 with TRBJ1-1; D is possibly TRBD1 (6 bases). With 6 bases removed from V and 0 bases from J, the gap between germline ends came to 11 bases. The CDR3 has 14 residues. Germline V lookup: CDR1 SNHLY, CDR2 FYNNEI. CDR3 DNA: TGTGCCAGCAGGGTCGACAGGTTGAACACTGAAGCTTTCTTT. As protein: CASRVDRLNTEAFF. Complete variable domain (other parts from reference TRBV2 and TRBJ1-1): EPEVTQTPSHQVTQMGQEVILRCVPISNHLYFYWYRQILGQKVEFLVSFYNNEISEKSEIFDDQFSVERPDGSNFTLKIRSTKLEDSAMYFCASRVDRLNTEAFFGQGTRLTVV.

This clone appeared a few times. Other DNA sequences in this specimen translate into the identical CDR3. The V and J genes are TRBV7-2 and TRBJ1-5; D not resolved. V lost 1 base to trimming and J lost 7 bases, with 5 bases between them. This CDR3 comprises 12 residues. Germline lookup yields CDR1 SGHTA and CDR2 FQGNSA. CDR3 bases: TGTGCCAGCAGCTTAGTTGCGCAGCCCCAGCATTTT. The encoded protein is CASSLVAQPQHF.

This clone came up a few times. The chain couples TRBV28 to TRBJ2-1, with 9 bases that match TRBD2. This CDR3 spans 14 amino acids. V gave up 5 bases and J gave up 7 bases; unmatched junction bases: 6. Germline V gene data show CDR1 as MDHEN and CDR2 as SYDVKM. The CDR3 nucleotides read TGTGCCAGCAGTCCAAGACTAGCGGATAATGAGCAGTTCTTC. This encodes CASSPRLADNEQFF.

The chain is built from TRBV28 and TRBJ2-5, with D uncertain. The ends were cut back, 2 bases at V and 5 bases at J, with 0 bases in the middle. Germline-derived CDR1 and CDR2 are MDHEN and SYDVKM. The CDR3 has 10 residues. The CDR3: CASSLETQYF. The CDR3 DNA sequence: TGTGCCAGCAGTTTAGAGACCCAGTACTTC.

The gene calls are TRBV25-1 and TRBJ1-1, with TRBD1 as a possible D gene (6 bases). Looked up from germline, CDR1 is MGHDK and CDR2 is SYGVNS. The CDR3 runs 17 residues. V was shortened by 1 base and J by 1 base, with 16 bases between the two germline ends. Written as DNA, the CDR3 is TGTGCCAGCAGTGAATCAGTGGGGGGCGGACGGAACACTGAAGCTTTCTTT. Translation: CASSESVGGGRNTEAFF.

V gene TRBV7-2 combines with J gene TRBJ2-2, with TRBD1 matching over 8 bases. The CDR3 is 15 amino acids. J was trimmed by 3 bases and V by 5 bases; bases with no gene match: 5. Germline CDR1 and CDR2: SGHTA and FQGNSA. CDR3: CASSIQGEYTGELFF. CDR3 DNA sequence: TGTGCCAGCAGCATACAGGGGGAATACACCGGGGAGCTGTTTTTT.

V gene TRBV28 combines with J gene TRBJ2-3, with a tentative D call TRBD2 (6 bases). This CDR3 has 14 residues. Deletions cut 4 bases from V and 5 bases from J, with 13 bases between. The germline V gene encodes CDR1 MDHEN and CDR2 SYDVKM. CDR3 DNA sequence: TGTGCCAGCAGTTGGGGCGGGATTGGAGATACGCAGTATTTT. Its protein product is CASSWGGIGDTQYF. Complete variable domain (other parts from reference TRBV28 and TRBJ2-3): DVKVTQSSRYLVKRTGEKVFLECVQDMDHENMFWYRQDPGLGLRLIYFSYDVKMKEKGDIPEGYSVSREKKERFSLILESASTNQTSMYLCASSWGGIGDTQYFGPGTRLTVL.

V gene TRBV28 combines with J gene TRBJ1-5, with 7 bases that match TRBD1. CDR3 length: 15 amino acids. The V gene end was trimmed by 7 bases and the J gene end by 4 bases; junction bases not matched to a gene: 10. In germline, CDR1 is MDHEN, CDR2 SYDVKM. CDR3 sequence: CASKPRDRDNQPQHF. CDR3 nucleotide sequence: TGTGCCAGCAAACCCCGGGACAGAGATAATCAGCCCCAGCATTTT. Combining the CDR3 with reference TRBV28 and TRBJ1-5 gives the whole variable domain DVKVTQSSRYLVKRTGEKVFLECVQDMDHENMFWYRQDPGLGLRLIYFSYDVKMKEKGDIPEGYSVSREKKERFSLILESASTNQTSMYLCASKPRDRDNQPQHFGDGTRLSIL.

The sample holds a few counts of this clone. CDR3 sequence (DNA): TGTGCCACCAGCAGAGATCGGGAGGGGGCAAACTATGGCTACACCTTC. Its protein product is CATSRDREGANYGYTF. This chain connects TRBV15 to TRBJ1-2, with 7 bases identical to TRBD1. The CDR3 loop spans 16 amino acids. V shed 0 bases and J 2 bases; nucleotides not matched to a gene: 6. Per germline, CDR1 LNHNV and CDR2 YYDKDF (reference sequence).

This chain connects TRBV11-2 to TRBJ1-3; D ambiguous. V lost 5 bases and J 0 bases, leaving 8 bases between the germline ends. CDR1 and CDR2 (germline): SGHAT, FQNNGV. The CDR3 sequence is 14 residues long. CDR3 DNA sequence: TGTGCCAGCAGCCCATCCAGCTCTGGAAACACCATATATTTT. This translates into CASSPSSSGNTIYF.

This chain uses TRBV6-6 with TRBJ2-1; D uncertain. The CDR3 spans 11 residues. CDR1 and CDR2 (germline): MNHNY, SVGAGI (reference sequence). Trimming took 7 bases from V and 8 from J, leaving 9 bases between them. The CDR3 coding sequence is TGTGCCAGCACCCTTCTGGATGAGCAGTTCTTC. The encoded protein is CASTLLDEQFF.